A selection of T cell receptor beta chains follows, all from one sample in a study of OX40 agonist ivuxolimab in advanced cancers. The protocol was immunoSEQ multiplex PCR, while the TCRdb copy is restricted to in-frame clones and leaves out a portion. The table has around 84,000 clones, less than 95% seen once. The sequences come from CD4+ or CD8+ T cells sorted from blood, collected in a trial of the OX40 agonist ivuxolimab. These receptors all come from an adult with an advanced solid tumor such as melanoma, head and neck, liver or kidney cancer. Both conserved end residues are part of each CDR3. Each record gives: V gene, J gene, clone size, D gene, CDR3 DNA, CDR3 protein. D genes are given only for firm matches. Only some rows state a clone size, as once, few, many or a class for expanded clones.

V: TRBV7-8; J: TRBJ2-7; size: once; D: TRBD1; DNA: TGTGCCAGCAGCAACCGGGACAGGGGGAACGAGCAGTACTTC; CDR3: CASSNRDRGNEQYF
V: TRBV2; J: TRBJ2-7; size: -; D: -; DNA: TGTGCCAGCAGTATCGGACGGGACTACGAGCAGTACTTC; CDR3: CASSIGRDYEQYF
V: TRBV7-9; J: TRBJ2-1; size: -; D: -; DNA: TGTGCCAGCAGCTACTCAATTGAGCAGTTCTTC; CDR3: CASSYSIEQFF
V: TRBV11-2; J: TRBJ2-1; size: -; D: -; DNA: TGTGCCAGCAGCTTAGAAGACAGATACAATGAGCAGTTCTTC; CDR3: CASSLEDRYNEQFF
V: TRBV7-9; J: TRBJ1-1; size: -; D: -; DNA: TGTGCCAGCAGCTCTAGAGGGGGGCTTGGTGAAGCTTTCTTT; CDR3: CASSSRGGLGEAFF
V: TRBV5-4; J: TRBJ1-1; size: -; D: -; DNA: TGTGCCAGCAGCTTGAACAGAAGGGCTGCGTCCACTGAAGCTTTCTTT; CDR3: CASSLNRRAASTEAFF
V: TRBV4-1; J: TRBJ2-1; size: -; D: TRBD2; DNA: TGCGCCAGCAGCCAAGGACTAGCGGGGGGACCGAGCTCCTACAATGAGCAGTTCTTC; CDR3: CASSQGLAGGPSSYNEQFF
V: TRBV7-9; J: TRBJ1-1; size: -; D: -; DNA: TGTGCCAGCAGCTGGGAGGGAGGGACTGAAGCTTTCTTT; CDR3: CASSWEGGTEAFF
V: TRBV25-1; J: TRBJ1-1; size: -; D: TRBD1; DNA: TGTGCCAGCAGTGAATTAGGGACAGGGCCCGACACTGAAGCTTTCTTT; CDR3: CASSELGTGPDTEAFF
V: TRBV4-3; J: TRBJ2-7; size: -; D: TRBD1; DNA: TGCGCCAGCAGCCAAGGGACAGGAACCTACGAGCAGTACTTC; CDR3: CASSQGTGTYEQYF
V: TRBV6-6; J: TRBJ1-1; size: -; D: -; DNA: TGTGCCAGCAGTTACGTGGGTGTAGGTACTGAAGCTTTCTTT; CDR3: CASSYVGVGTEAFF
V: TRBV13; J: TRBJ2-7; size: -; D: TRBD1; DNA: TGTGCCAGCAGTTTGACAGGGCGATGGGAGCAGTACTTC; CDR3: CASSLTGRWEQYF
V: TRBV4-1; J: TRBJ1-5; size: few; D: -; DNA: TGCGCCAGCAGCCAAGGGGGTCAGCCCCAGCATTTT; CDR3: CASSQGGQPQHF
V: TRBV6-1; J: TRBJ2-1; size: -; D: TRBD2; DNA: TGTGCCAGCAGTGCGAGTAGCGGGGGATACAATGAGCAGTTCTTC; CDR3: CASSASSGGYNEQFF
V: TRBV6-5; J: TRBJ2-5; size: -; D: TRBD1; DNA: TGTGCCAGCAGTTACTCGGGACAGGTCGAAGAGACCCAGTACTTC; CDR3: CASSYSGQVEETQYF